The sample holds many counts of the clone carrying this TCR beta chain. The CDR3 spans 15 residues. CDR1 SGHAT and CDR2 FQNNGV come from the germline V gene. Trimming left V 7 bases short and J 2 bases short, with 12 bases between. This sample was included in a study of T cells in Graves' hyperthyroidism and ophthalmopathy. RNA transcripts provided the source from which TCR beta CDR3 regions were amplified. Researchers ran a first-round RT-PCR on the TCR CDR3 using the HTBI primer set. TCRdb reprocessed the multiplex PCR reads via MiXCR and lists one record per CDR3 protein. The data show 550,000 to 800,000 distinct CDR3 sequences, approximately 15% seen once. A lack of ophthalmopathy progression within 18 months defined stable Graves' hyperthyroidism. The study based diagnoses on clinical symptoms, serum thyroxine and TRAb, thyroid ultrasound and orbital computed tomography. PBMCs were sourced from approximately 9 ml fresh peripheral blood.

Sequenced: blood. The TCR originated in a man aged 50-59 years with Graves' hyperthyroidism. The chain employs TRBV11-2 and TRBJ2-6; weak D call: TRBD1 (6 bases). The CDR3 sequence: CASTTAGAGANVLTF. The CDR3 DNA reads TGTGCCAGCACCACCGCAGGGGCTGGGGCCAACGTCCTGACTTTC.